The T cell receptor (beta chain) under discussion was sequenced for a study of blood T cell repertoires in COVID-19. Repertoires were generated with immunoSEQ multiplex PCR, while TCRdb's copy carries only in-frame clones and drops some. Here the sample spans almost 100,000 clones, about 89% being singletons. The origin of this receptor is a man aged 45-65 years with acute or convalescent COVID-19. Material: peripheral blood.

This CDR3 is CASSQHGERETQYF. CDR3 coding DNA: TGCGCCAGCAGCCAACACGGTGAACGGGAGACCCAGTACTTC. The J gene is TRBJ2-5, the V gene TRBV4-1; D is uncertain. The V gene's germline CDR1 is MGHRA and CDR2 YSYEKL. Trimming pared 2 bases from V and 5 bases from J, leaving 12 bases between. The CDR3 contains 14 residues.